This T cell receptor beta chain was recovered during a study of Graves' ophthalmopathy and Graves' hyperthyroidism. Points from the study as a whole: Most thyroid clonotypes with frequency above 0.001 were detected in blood too. The model's prediction of ophthalmopathy progression had 70.59% sensitivity and less than 75% specificity.

Scientists amplified the TCR beta CDR3 regions from RNA transcripts. HTBI primers served in a first-round RT-PCR, which a second-round multiplex PCR followed. A single record per CDR3 protein comes from TCRdb applying MiXCR to the multiplex PCR reads. The table includes approximately 500,000 distinct CDR3 sequences, roughly an eighth detected once. This clonotype was counted many times. Antigen unknown. Ophthalmopathic donors had moderate-to-severe activity, CAS ≥3 and NOSPECS ≥4, with disease that had lasted under 3 months. Per the germline V gene, CDR1 is MNHNS and CDR2 is SASEGT. Trimming cost V 3 bases and J 5 bases, with 16 bases left between them. The CDR3 loop spans 15 amino acids.

This sequence originates from a woman in her 30s with Graves' ophthalmopathy. The J gene is TRBJ2-5, the V gene TRBV6-1, with D maybe TRBD2 (5 bases). Sequenced input: blood. CDR3 region: CASSDRVGTRETQYF. CDR3 DNA sequence: TGTGCCAGCAGTGACCGGGTTGGAACTAGGGAGACCCAGTACTTC.